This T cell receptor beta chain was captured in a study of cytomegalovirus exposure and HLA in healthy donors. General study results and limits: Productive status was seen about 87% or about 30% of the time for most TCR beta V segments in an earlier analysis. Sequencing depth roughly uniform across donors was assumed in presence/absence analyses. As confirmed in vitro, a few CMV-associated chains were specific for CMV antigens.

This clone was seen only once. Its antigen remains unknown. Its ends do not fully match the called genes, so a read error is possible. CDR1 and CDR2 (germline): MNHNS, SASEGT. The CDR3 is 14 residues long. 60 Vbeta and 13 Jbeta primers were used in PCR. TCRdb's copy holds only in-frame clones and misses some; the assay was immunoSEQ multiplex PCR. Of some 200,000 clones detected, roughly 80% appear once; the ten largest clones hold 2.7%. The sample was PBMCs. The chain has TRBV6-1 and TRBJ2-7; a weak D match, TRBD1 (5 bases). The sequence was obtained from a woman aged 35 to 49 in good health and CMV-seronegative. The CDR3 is CASSDWGESYAQYF. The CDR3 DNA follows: TGTGCCAGCAGTGACTGGGGCGAGTCCTACGCGCAGTACTTC.